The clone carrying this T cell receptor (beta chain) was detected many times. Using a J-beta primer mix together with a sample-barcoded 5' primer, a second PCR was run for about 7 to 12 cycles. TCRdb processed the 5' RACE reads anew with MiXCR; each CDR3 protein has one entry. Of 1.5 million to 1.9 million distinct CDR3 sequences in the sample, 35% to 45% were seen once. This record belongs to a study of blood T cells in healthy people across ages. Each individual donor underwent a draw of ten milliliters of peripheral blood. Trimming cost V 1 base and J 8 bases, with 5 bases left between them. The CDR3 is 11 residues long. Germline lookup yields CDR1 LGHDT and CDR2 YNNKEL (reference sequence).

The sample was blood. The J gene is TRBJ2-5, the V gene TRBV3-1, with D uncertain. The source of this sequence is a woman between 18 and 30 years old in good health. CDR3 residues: CASSQGQTQYF. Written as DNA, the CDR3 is TGTGCCAGCAGCCAAGGACAAACCCAGTACTTC.